These T cell receptor beta chains were read from a single sample in a study of cytotoxic CD8 clonotypes in ibrutinib-treated CLL. TCRdb's copy holds only in-frame clones and misses some; the assay was immunoSEQ multiplex PCR. Of approximately 32,000 clones listed, roughly 49% are singletons. The sequencing used PBMCs, collected before ibrutinib treatment. These receptors were collected from a human donor with chronic lymphocytic leukemia. CDR3s include the opening cysteine and the closing phenylalanine or tryptophan.

TRBV4-2,TRBJ1-5,CASSQGETGVSNQPQHF
TRBV11-2,TRBJ2-5,CASSLTTSGGGETQYF
TRBV5-6,TRBJ1-5,CASSSTYEGNQPQHF
TRBV9,TRBJ2-7,CASSVRGLDEQYF
TRBV5-6,TRBJ1-2,CASSFQGYGYTF
TRBV14,TRBJ2-4,CASSRATGRWMYF
TRBV5-1,TRBJ2-7,CASSLLAGDSYEQYF
TRBV6-6,TRBJ1-1,CASSWDTNTEAFF
TRBV11-2,TRBJ2-7,CASSLDWVPEQYF
TRBV19,TRBJ2-2,CASSIGGGRGPTGELFF
TRBV25-1,TRBJ1-5,CASSQRGSNQPQHF
TRBV5-4,TRBJ1-1,CASLIRQGSNTEAFF
TRBV9,TRBJ1-1,CASSVSGGTGREAFF
TRBV29-1,TRBJ2-5,CSALTGTRRSGTQYF
TRBV6-5,TRBJ1-3,CASRSGTRGNTIYF
TRBV5-1,TRBJ1-2,CASSLENKGLGYTF